The source of this TCR beta chain is a study of cytomegalovirus exposure and HLA in healthy donors. Primers included in the PCR were 60 Vbeta and 13 Jbeta primers. Generated by immunoSEQ multiplex PCR, the TCRdb table keeps only in-frame clones and is missing some. The sample lists about 200,000 clones; 76% were seen once. The CDR3 is 13 amino acids. V dropped 7 bases and J dropped 4 bases, with 12 bases sitting between them. From germline, CDR1 is SNHLY and CDR2 FYNNEI. The chain links TRBV2 to TRBJ2-3, with D unresolved. The clonotype originates from a man younger than 35 in good health and CMV-seronegative. What was sequenced was PBMCs. The CDR3 sequence is CASTIVSADTQYF. The CDR3 coding sequence is TGTGCCAGCACCATTGTCAGCGCAGATACGCAGTATTTT. Variable domain in full (rest from reference TRBV2 and TRBJ2-3): EPEVTQTPSHQVTQMGQEVILRCVPISNHLYFYWYRQILGQKVEFLVSFYNNEISEKSEIFDDQFSVERPDGSNFTLKIRSTKLEDSAMYFCASTIVSADTQYFGPGTRLTVL.